These 11 T cell receptor beta chains were sequenced from one sample in a study of blood T cells in healthy people across ages. A second PCR of about 7 to 11 cycles used a sample-barcoded 5' primer and a J-beta primer mix. MiXCR was run by TCRdb on the 5' RACE reads, yielding one entry per CDR3 protein. The sample yields 700,000 to 850,000 distinct CDR3 sequences, about 53% seen once. The specimen sequenced was blood. The receptors come from a man older than 75 in good health.

This rearrangement joins TRBV20-1 to TRBJ2-3; TRBD2 matches at 7 bases. CDR1 is DFQATT and CDR2 is SNEGSKA in the germline V gene (reference sequence). With 0 bases clipped from V and 3 bases from J, the junction kept 6 bases outside the gene matches. This CDR3 region has 15 residues. The CDR3 sequence is CSARDGRELTDTQYF. Here the CDR3 DNA reads TGCAGTGCTAGAGATGGGCGGGAGTTAACAGATACGCAGTATTTT.

The rearrangement joins TRBV3-1 to TRBJ2-2, with 11 nucleotides matching TRBD1. V lost 1 base and J lost 2; bases outside the gene matches: 3. Looked up from germline, CDR1 is LGHDT and CDR2 is YNNKEL (reference sequence). The CDR3 spans 17 residues. CDR3 DNA: TGTGCCAGCAGCCAAGTAGGACAGGGGGCTAACACCGGGGAGCTGTTTTTT. It specifies CASSQVGQGANTGELFF.

This sequence joins TRBV5-5 and TRBJ1-2; D uncertain. Trimming took 2 bases from V and 3 from J, leaving 14 bases between them. There are 15 residues in the CDR3. Germline-derived CDR1 and CDR2 are SGHKS and YYEKEE (reference sequence). In DNA form, the CDR3 reads TGTGCCAGCAGCTTCGGGGAATTAGGCCACTATGGCTACACCTTC. Translating gives CASSFGELGHYGYTF.

The V gene is TRBV11-2, the J gene TRBJ2-1; tentative D call: TRBD1 (6 bases). The CDR3 loop spans 17 amino acids. CDR1 and CDR2 from the germline V gene are SGHAT and FQNNGV. V lost 1 base to trimming and J lost 6 bases, with 19 bases between them. Here the CDR3 DNA reads TGTGCCAGCAGCTTAGGGGATCTACAGGGCAAGGGCAATGAGCAGTTCTTC. Translating gives CASSLGDLQGKGNEQFF.

The chain employs TRBV7-9 and TRBJ2-3; no firm D call. This CDR3 contains 13 residues. V lost 6 bases to trimming and J lost 1 base, with 8 bases between them. Germline values: CDR1 SEHNR, CDR2 FQNEAQ (reference sequence). The CDR3 sequence is CASRATGTDTQYF. CDR3 coding DNA: TGTGCCAGCAGGGCTACGGGCACAGATACGCAGTATTTT.

This clonotype occurred a few times. This chain links TRBV6-5 with TRBJ2-7, with D possibly matching TRBD2 (6 bases). Germline CDR1 and CDR2: MNHEY and SVGAGI. The CDR3 sequence is 12 residues long. V dropped 5 bases and J dropped 6 bases, with 11 bases sitting between them. CDR3 sequence (DNA): TGTGCCAGCAGTGGAGGAGGGCGCGAGCAGTACTTC. It yields the protein CASSGGGREQYF.

The chain combines TRBV6-6 with TRBJ1-1, with 7 bases lining up with TRBD1. There are 16 residues in the CDR3. The junction had 11 bases not matched to a gene; V was cut back by 2 bases and J by 5 bases. Germline V gene lookup returns CDR1 MNHNY and CDR2 SVGAGI (reference sequence). CDR3 region: CASSYLRKGAGTEAFF. The CDR3 DNA reads TGTGCCAGCAGTTACCTCCGTAAGGGGGCTGGGACTGAAGCTTTCTTT.

This clonotype has ten or more counts. The genes are TRBV5-1 and TRBJ2-1, with D maybe TRBD2 (5 bases). Trimming removed 4 bases at V and 10 bases at J, with 15 bases between. Germline values: CDR1 SGHRS, CDR2 YFSETQ. The CDR3 contains 13 residues. The CDR3 is CASSQTYRGEQFF. CDR3 DNA sequence: TGCGCCAGCAGCCAAACGTATCGCGGGGAGCAGTTCTTC. Full variable domain (missing parts from reference TRBV5-1 and TRBJ2-1): KAGVTQTPRYLIKTRGQQVTLSCSPISGHRSVSWYQQTPGQGLQFLFEYFSETQRNKGNFPGRFSGRQFSNSRSEMNVSTLELGDSALYLCASSQTYRGEQFFGPGTRLTVL.

The CDR3 nucleotides read TGCGCCAGCAGCAGAACAGTACTAGCGGGAGGGTCCTACAATGAGCAGTTCTTC. Translating gives CASSRTVLAGGSYNEQFF. V and J are TRBV5-1 and TRBJ2-1, with 13 bases aligning to TRBD2. The germline V gene has CDR1 SGHRS and CDR2 YFSETQ. CDR3 length: 18 residues. V shed 4 bases and J 1 base; nucleotides not matched to a gene: 8.

The chain uses TRBV20-1 and TRBJ2-7; TRBD2 matches 10 bases. V was clipped by 6 bases and J by 2 bases; unmatched bases: 7. This CDR3 has 14 residues. Per the germline V gene, CDR1 is DFQATT and CDR2 is SNEGSKA (reference sequence). DNA of the CDR3: TGCAGTGCGCCCCGGACTAGCGGCACCTACGAGCAGTACTTC. Protein sequence: CSAPRTSGTYEQYF.

This clonotype has ten or more counts. The rearrangement links TRBV6-6 to TRBJ2-7; 8 nucleotides align to TRBD2. The CDR3 spans 18 residues. CDR1 is MNHNY, CDR2 SVGAGI, per germline (reference sequence). Unmatched junction bases numbered 14, after V lost 2 bases and J lost 2 bases. CDR3 nucleotides: TGTGCCAGCAGTTACAACGTCCCGGGACTAGGTAGCACCTACGAGCAGTACTTC. This codes for CASSYNVPGLGSTYEQYF.